The present T cell receptor (beta chain) was sequenced within a study of shared clonotypes between healthy human individuals. Overall study findings and caveats: Relative to memory subsets, naive subsets generally showed larger estimated richness.

Concerning this clone itself: Its antigen is as yet unknown.

Authors' data handling: Junction-only immunoSEQ data arrived without quality scores, meaning filtering differed. TCRdb's copy holds only in-frame clones and misses some; the assay was immunoSEQ multiplex PCR. Clone size and the V and J calls come from that table; the DNA yielded D and trimming. The sample carries 2 million to 2.5 million clones, over 90% recorded once. The CDR3 has 14 amino acids. Trimming cost V 1 base and J 0 bases, with 7 bases left between them. The germline V gene has CDR1 GTSNPN and CDR2 SVGIG (reference sequence). The source of this sequence is a man younger than 35 in good health. Some clones in this sample may be carry-over from other donors' samples. This chain joins TRBV30 and TRBJ1-3; D remains unclear. Source material: naive CD4+ T cells from PBMCs. As for subset: CD45RA+ positively selected. The CDR3 region is CAWSGLISGNTIYF. For the CDR3, the DNA is TGTGCCTGGAGTGGTCTGATCTCTGGAAACACCATATATTTT.